This T cell receptor (beta chain) was observed in a study of shared clonotypes between healthy human individuals. For sorted subsets, about 0.2 ug DNA per replicate equaled about 27,000 T cell genomes. Profiled with immunoSEQ multiplex PCR; TCRdb holds only in-frame clones, not every one. The profile covers about 700,000 clones, with about 90% appearing a single time and roughly 24% taken by the ten largest. Naive CD8 populations comprised CD45RO-negative cells positively selected for CCR7, excluding terminally differentiated effector memory CD45RA+ cells. The V gene end was trimmed by 6 bases and the J gene end by 3 bases; junction bases not matched to a gene: 17. The CDR3 sequence is 19 residues long. Looked up from germline, CDR1 is MNHEY and CDR2 is SMNVEV (reference sequence).

The sample was naive CD8+ T cells sorted from blood. This chain uses TRBV27 with TRBJ1-4, with 9 bases lining up with TRBD1. The receptor comes from a young man in good health. For the CDR3, the DNA is TGTGCCAGCAGCCCCCTCCAGGACAGGGGAGGTTTGCCTAATGAAAAACTGTTTTTT. Protein sequence: CASSPLQDRGGLPNEKLFF. Filled out from reference TRBV27 and TRBJ1-4, the complete variable domain reads EAQVTQNPRYLITVTGKKLTVTCSQNMNHEYMSWYRQDPGLGLRQIYYSMNVEVTDKGDVPEGYKVSRKEKRNFPLILESPSPNQTSLYFCASSPLQDRGGLPNEKLFFGSGTQLSVL.